The sequence of this TCR beta chain was determined in a study of immune evolution from preneoplasia to lung adenocarcinoma. This clone was recorded a few times. Assay used: immunoSEQ multiplex PCR; TCRdb lists only in-frame clones, some missing. The table records several thousand clones, approximately 80% of them present only once. Germline V gene sequence: CDR1 MNHEY, CDR2 SMNVEV (reference sequence). V was pared by 4 bases and J by 7 bases, with 13 bases between. This CDR3 comprises 14 residues. The V call is TRBV27, the J call TRBJ1-4, with D tentatively TRBD1 (5 bases). Sequencing was performed on FFPE lung adenocarcinoma in situ tissue. This TCR was sampled from a donor older than 65 with lung adenocarcinoma. CDR3 bases: TGTGCCAGCAGTTACCGGGGCAAGGGTGAAAAACTGTTTTTT. It codes for CASSYRGKGEKLFF.